This record concerns one T cell receptor (beta chain) sequence. This CDR3 comprises 16 residues. Germline CDR1 MNHNY, CDR2 SVGAGI (reference sequence). The J segment lost 7 bases and the V segment lost 4 bases, leaving 12 bases of the junction unmatched. The repertoire was sequenced with immunoSEQ multiplex PCR; TCRdb's copy has only in-frame clones and lacks some. The table shows tens of thousands of clones, with roughly nine tenths occurring only once. The data were taken from a study of OX40 agonist ivuxolimab in advanced cancers. As for the study in general: Six ivuxolimab dose levels, 0.01 to 10 mg/kg, were given intravenously every 2 weeks.

The gene calls are TRBV6-6 and TRBJ2-1, with 8 positions matching TRBD2. The sequence was obtained from an adult with an advanced solid tumor such as melanoma, head and neck, liver or kidney cancer. The specimen comprised CD4+ or CD8+ T cells sorted from blood, sampled in a trial of the OX40 agonist ivuxolimab. This CDR3 reads CASSLTGGPLRNEQFF. CDR3 coding DNA: TGTGCCAGCAGTTTAACGGGAGGGCCGCTCCGGAATGAGCAGTTCTTC.